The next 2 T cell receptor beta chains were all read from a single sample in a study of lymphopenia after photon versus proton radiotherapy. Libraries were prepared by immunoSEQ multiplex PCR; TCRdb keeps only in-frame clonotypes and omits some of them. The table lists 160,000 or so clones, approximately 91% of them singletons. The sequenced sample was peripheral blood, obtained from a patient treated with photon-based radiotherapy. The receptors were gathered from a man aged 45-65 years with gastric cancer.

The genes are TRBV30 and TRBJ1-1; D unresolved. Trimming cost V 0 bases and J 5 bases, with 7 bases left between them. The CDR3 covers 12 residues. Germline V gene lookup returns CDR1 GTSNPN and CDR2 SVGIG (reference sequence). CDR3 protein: CAWSVLGTEAFF. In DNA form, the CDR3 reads TGTGCCTGGAGTGTACTAGGGACTGAAGCTTTCTTT.

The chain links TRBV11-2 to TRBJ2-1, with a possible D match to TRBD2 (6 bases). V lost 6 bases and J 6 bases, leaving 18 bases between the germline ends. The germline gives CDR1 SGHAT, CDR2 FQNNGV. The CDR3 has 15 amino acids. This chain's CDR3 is CASRPLTGDGNEQFF. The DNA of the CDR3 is TGTGCCAGCAGACCCCTAACGGGAGATGGCAATGAGCAGTTCTTC.